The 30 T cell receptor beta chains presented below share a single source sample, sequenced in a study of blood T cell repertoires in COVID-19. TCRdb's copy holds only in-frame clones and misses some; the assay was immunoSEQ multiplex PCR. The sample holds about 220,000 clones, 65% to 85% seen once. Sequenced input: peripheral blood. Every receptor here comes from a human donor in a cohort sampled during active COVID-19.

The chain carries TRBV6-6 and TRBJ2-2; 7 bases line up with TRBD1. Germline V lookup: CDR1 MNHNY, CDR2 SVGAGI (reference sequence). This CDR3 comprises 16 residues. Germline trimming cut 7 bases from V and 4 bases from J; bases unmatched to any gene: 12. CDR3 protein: CASTQRGTVGTGELFF. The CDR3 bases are TGTGCCAGCACCCAAAGGGGGACAGTTGGCACCGGGGAGCTGTTTTTT.

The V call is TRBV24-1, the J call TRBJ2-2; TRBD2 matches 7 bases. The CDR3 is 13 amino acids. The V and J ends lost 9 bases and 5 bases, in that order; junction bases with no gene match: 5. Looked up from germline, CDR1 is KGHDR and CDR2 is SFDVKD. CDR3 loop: CATRWGGTGELFF. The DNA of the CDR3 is TGTGCCACCCGCTGGGGAGGGACCGGGGAGCTGTTTTTT.

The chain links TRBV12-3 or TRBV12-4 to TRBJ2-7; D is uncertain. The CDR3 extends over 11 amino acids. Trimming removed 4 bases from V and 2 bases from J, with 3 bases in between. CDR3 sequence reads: CASSSTYEQYF. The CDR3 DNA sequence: TGTGCCAGCAGTTCCACCTACGAGCAGTACTTC.

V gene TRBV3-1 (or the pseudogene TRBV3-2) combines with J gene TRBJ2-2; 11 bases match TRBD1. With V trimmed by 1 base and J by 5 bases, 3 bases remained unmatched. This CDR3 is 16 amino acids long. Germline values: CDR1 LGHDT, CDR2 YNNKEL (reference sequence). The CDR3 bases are TGTGCCAGCAGCCAAGCGGGACAGGGGGTAACCGGGGAGCTGTTTTTT. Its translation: CASSQAGQGVTGELFF.

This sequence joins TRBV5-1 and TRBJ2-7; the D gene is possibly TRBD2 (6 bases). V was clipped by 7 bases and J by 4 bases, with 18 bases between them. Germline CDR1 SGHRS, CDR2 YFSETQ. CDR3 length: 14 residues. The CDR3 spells CASGHGAGGYEQYF. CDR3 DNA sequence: TGCGCCAGCGGCCATGGGGCCGGGGGTTACGAGCAGTACTTC.

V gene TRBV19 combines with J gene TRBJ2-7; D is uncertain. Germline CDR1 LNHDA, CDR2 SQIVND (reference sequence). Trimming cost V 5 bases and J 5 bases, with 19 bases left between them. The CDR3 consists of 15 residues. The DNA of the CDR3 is TGTGCCAGTAGTTTAACGTCCAGTACCCTCAACGAGCAGTACTTC. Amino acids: CASSLTSSTLNEQYF.

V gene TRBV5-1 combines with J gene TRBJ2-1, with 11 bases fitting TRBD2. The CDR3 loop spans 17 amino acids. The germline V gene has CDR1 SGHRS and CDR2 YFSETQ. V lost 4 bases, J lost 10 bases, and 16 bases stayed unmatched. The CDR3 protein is CASSPEAGTSGLMEQFF. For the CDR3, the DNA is TGCGCCAGCAGCCCCGAAGCCGGGACTAGCGGTCTAATGGAGCAGTTCTTC.

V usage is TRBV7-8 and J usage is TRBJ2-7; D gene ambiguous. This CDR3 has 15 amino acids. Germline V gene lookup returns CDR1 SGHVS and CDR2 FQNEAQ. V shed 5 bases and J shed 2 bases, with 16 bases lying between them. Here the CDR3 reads CASSTGHGLAYEQYF. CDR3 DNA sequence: TGTGCCAGCAGCACTGGGCATGGTTTAGCCTACGAGCAGTACTTC.

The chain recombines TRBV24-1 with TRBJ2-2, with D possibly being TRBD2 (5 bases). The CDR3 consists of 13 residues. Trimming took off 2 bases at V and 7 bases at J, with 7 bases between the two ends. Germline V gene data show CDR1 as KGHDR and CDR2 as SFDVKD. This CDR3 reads CATSDWENGELFF. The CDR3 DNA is TGTGCCACCAGTGATTGGGAGAACGGGGAGCTGTTTTTT.

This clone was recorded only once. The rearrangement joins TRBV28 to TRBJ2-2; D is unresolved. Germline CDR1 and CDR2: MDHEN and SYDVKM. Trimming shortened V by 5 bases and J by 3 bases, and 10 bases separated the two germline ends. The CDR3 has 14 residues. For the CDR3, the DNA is TGTGCCAGCAGTCCCGACGCGGACACCGGGGAGCTGTTTTTT. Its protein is CASSPDADTGELFF.

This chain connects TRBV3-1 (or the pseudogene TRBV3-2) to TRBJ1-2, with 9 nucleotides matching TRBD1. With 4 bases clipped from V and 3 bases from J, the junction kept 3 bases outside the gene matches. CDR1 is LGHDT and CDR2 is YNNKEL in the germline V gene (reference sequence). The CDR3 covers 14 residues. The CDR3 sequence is CASSLGQGHYGYTF. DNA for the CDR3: TGTGCCAGCAGCCTCGGACAGGGGCACTATGGCTACACCTTC.

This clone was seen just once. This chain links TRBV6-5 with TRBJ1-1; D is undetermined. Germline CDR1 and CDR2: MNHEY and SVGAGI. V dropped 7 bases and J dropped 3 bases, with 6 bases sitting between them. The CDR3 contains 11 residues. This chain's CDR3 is CASILDTEAFF. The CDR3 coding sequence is TGTGCCAGCATCTTAGACACTGAAGCTTTCTTT.

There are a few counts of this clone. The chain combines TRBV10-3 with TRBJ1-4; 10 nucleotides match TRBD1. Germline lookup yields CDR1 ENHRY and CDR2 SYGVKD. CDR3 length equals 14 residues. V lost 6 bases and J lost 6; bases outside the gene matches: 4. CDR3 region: CAIRGDRGDEKLFF. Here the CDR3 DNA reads TGTGCCATCAGGGGGGACAGGGGAGATGAAAAACTGTTTTTT.

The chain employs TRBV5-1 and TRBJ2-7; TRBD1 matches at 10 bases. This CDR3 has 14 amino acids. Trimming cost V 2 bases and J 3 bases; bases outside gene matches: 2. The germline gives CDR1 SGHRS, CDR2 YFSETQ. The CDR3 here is CASSFGQGGYEQYF. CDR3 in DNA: TGCGCCAGCAGCTTCGGACAGGGGGGCTACGAGCAGTACTTC.

CDR3 in amino acids: CASSETGAYNSPLHF. The CDR3 DNA reads TGTGCCAGCAGCGAGACAGGGGCCTATAATTCACCCCTCCACTTT. The rearrangement joins TRBV6-5 to TRBJ1-6; 8 bases fit TRBD1. The CDR3 runs to 15 residues. Germline trimming cut 6 bases from V and 2 bases from J; bases unmatched to any gene: 3. CDR1 is MNHEY and CDR2 is SVGAGI in the germline V gene.

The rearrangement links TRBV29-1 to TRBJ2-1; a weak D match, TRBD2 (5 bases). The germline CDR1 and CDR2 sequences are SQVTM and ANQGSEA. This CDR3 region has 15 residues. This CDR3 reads CSLFNEGYGFDEQFF. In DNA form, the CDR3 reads TGCAGTTTATTTAATGAGGGATACGGGTTCGATGAGCAGTTCTTC.

In nucleotides, the CDR3 is TGTGCCAGCAGCTCCCCGACGGGAGTTGGAAACACCATATATTTT. It translates to CASSSPTGVGNTIYF. The chain uses TRBV5-6 and TRBJ1-3; D unclear. The V end was cut by 3 bases, the J end by 3 bases, with 13 bases between. CDR1 and CDR2 from the germline V gene are SGHDT and YYEEEE. This CDR3 has 15 residues.

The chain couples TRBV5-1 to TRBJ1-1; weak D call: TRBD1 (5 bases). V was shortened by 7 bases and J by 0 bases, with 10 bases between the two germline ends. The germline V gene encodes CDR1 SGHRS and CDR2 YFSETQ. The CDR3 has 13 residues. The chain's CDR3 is CASGGLMNTEAFF. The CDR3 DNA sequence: TGCGCCAGCGGGGGGTTGATGAACACTGAAGCTTTCTTT. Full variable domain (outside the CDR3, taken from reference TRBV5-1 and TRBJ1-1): KAGVTQTPRYLIKTRGQQVTLSCSPISGHRSVSWYQQTPGQGLQFLFEYFSETQRNKGNFPGRFSGRQFSNSRSEMNVSTLELGDSALYLCASGGLMNTEAFFGQGTRLTVV.

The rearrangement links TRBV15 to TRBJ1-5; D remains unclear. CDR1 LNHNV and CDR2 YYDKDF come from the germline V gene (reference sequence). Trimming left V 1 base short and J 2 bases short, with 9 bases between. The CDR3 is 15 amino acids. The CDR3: CATSRGPPGNQPQHF. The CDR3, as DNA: TGTGCCACCAGCAGAGGGCCCCCAGGCAATCAGCCCCAGCATTTT.

CDR3 protein: CASSLGASSSTDTQYF. CDR3 coding DNA: TGCGCCAGCAGCTTGGGGGCCTCTTCTAGCACAGATACGCAGTATTTT. The V and J genes are TRBV5-1 and TRBJ2-3; D not certain. The CDR3 totals 16 residues. V was shortened by 0 bases and J by 0 bases, with 11 bases between the two germline ends. In germline, CDR1 is SGHRS, CDR2 YFSETQ.

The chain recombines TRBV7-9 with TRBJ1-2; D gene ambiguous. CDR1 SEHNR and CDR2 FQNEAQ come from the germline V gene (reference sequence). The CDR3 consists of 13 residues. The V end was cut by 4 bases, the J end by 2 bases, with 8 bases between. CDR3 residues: CASSYDGNYGYTF. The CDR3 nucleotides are TGTGCCAGCAGCTACGACGGGAACTATGGCTACACCTTC.

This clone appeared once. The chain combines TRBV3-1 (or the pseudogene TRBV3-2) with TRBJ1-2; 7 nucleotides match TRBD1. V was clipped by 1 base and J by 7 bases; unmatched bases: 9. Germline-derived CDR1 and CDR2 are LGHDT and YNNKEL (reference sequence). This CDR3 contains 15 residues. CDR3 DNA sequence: TGTGCCAGCAGCCAAGCAGACAGGGCCCTTGGTGGCTACACCTTC. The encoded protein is CASSQADRALGGYTF.

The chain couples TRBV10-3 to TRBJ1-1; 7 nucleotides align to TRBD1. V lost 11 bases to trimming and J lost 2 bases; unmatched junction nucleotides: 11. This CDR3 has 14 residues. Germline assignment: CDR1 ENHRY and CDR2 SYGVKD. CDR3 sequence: CASRSGTVNTEAFF. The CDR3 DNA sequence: TGTGCCTCCCGGTCCGGGACAGTTAACACTGAAGCTTTCTTT.

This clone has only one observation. CDR3 sequence: CASSQQTGRSNYGYTF. The CDR3 DNA sequence: TGTGCCAGCAGCCAGCAGACAGGGAGGTCTAACTATGGCTACACCTTC. The rearrangement joins TRBV5-4 to TRBJ1-2; 7 nucleotides agree with TRBD1. The CDR3 covers 16 residues. J was trimmed by 0 bases and V by 4 bases; bases with no gene match: 9. CDR1 is SGHNT, CDR2 YYREEE, per germline (reference sequence).

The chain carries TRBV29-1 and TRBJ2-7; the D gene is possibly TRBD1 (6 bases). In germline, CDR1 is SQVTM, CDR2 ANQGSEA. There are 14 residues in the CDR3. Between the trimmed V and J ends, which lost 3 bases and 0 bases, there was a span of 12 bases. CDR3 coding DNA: TGCAGCGTTGATGCAGGGGAACACTCCTACGAGCAGTACTTC. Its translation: CSVDAGEHSYEQYF.

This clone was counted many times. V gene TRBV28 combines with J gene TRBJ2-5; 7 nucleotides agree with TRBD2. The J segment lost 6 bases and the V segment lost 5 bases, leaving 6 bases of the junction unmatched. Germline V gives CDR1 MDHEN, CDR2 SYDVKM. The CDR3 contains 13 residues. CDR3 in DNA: TGTGCCAGCAGTCCTAGCGGTCCGCAGACCCAGTACTTC. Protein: CASSPSGPQTQYF.

CDR3 region: CASSLYPGREQYF. CDR3 nucleotide sequence: TGTGCCAGCAGTTTATACCCGGGGAGGGAGCAGTACTTC. V gene TRBV28 combines with J gene TRBJ2-7, with D possibly matching TRBD2 (6 bases). Germline V gene data show CDR1 as MDHEN and CDR2 as SYDVKM. V was cut by 1 base and J by 7 bases, with 11 bases left in between. CDR3 size: 13 residues.

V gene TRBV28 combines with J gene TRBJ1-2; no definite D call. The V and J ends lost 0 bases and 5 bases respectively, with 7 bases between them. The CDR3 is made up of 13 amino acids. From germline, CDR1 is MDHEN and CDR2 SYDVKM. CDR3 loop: CASSLWLMYGYTF. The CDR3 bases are TGTGCCAGCAGTTTATGGCTAATGTATGGCTACACCTTC.

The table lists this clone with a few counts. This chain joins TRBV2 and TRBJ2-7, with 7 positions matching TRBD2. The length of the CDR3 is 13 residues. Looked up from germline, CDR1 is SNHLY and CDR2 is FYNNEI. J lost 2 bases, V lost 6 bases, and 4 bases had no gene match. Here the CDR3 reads CASSLGLTYEQYF. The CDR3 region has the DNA TGTGCCAGCAGCCTGGGACTAACCTACGAGCAGTACTTC.

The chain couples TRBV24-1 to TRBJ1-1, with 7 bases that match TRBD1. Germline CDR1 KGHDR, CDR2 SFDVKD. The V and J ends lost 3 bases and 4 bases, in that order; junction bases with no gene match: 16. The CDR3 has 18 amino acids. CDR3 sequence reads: CATSDGIGTGAGGTEAFF. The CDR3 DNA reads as TGTGCCACCAGTGATGGGATAGGAACAGGGGCAGGGGGCACTGAAGCTTTCTTT.